A single T cell receptor (beta chain) is shown here with its context. The antigen is not known. The germline V gene has CDR1 SQVTM and CDR2 ANQGSEA. The length of the CDR3 is 14 residues. The sample comes from a study of T cells expressing NK-cell markers. For the study at large: Underlying the TCR beta repertoires were sorted CD3+CD56+NKG2C+, CD3+CD56+NKG2C- and CD3+CD56-NKG2C+ T cells. Whole-study results and caveats: In about six donors, dominant CD3+CD56+NKG2C+ clones formed about 1.0-7.0% of CD8+ cells.

TCRdb reworked the 5' RACE reads into one entry per CDR3 protein, no DNA. This sample carries around 550,000 distinct CDR3 sequences, with 3% to 4.5% going to the ten biggest clones. V gene TRBV29-1 combines with J gene TRBJ1-1; TCRdb designates TRBD1, a call that cannot be tested without DNA. Sequencing was carried out using blood T cells: a sorted CD56 or NKG2C T cell subset, CD4+ or CD8+ T cells, or bulk PBMC T cells (not recorded which). The TCR comes from a man younger than 35 in good health. The CDR3 is CSVVGQGSSQGAFF.